These 8 T cell receptor beta chains came from one sample sequenced in a study of T cells in Graves' hyperthyroidism and ophthalmopathy. Amplified regions were TCR beta CDR3 sequences from RNA transcripts. The HTBI primer set drove a first-round RT-PCR of the TCR CDR3. One entry per CDR3 protein, called by TCRdb with MiXCR from the multiplex PCR reads. This table holds approximately 400,000 distinct CDR3 sequences, approximately 15% found once. The specimen sequenced was blood. Receptor source: a woman aged 30 to 39 with Graves' hyperthyroidism.

This clonotype was counted between two and nine times. The chain has TRBV5-1 and TRBJ2-2, with 10 positions matching TRBD2. V shed 2 bases and J 3 bases; nucleotides not matched to a gene: 7. Germline V lookup: CDR1 SGHRS, CDR2 YFSETQ. The CDR3 contains 17 residues. The CDR3 nucleotides are TGCGCCAGCAGCTTAGCGCCTAGCGGGAGCCACACCGGGGAGCTGTTTTTT. Translated: CASSLAPSGSHTGELFF. Together with reference TRBV5-1 and TRBJ2-2, the CDR3 gives the full variable domain: KAGVTQTPRYLIKTRGQQVTLSCSPISGHRSVSWYQQTPGQGLQFLFEYFSETQRNKGNFPGRFSGRQFSNSRSEMNVSTLELGDSALYLCASSLAPSGSHTGELFFGEGSRLTVL.

The chain has TRBV4-1 and TRBJ1-6; D may be TRBD1 (6 bases). The CDR3 sequence is 16 residues long. V was cut by 0 bases and J by 3 bases, with 9 bases left in between. Germline values: CDR1 MGHRA, CDR2 YSYEKL. The chain's CDR3 is CASSQEPGDYNSPLHF. The CDR3 DNA sequence: TGCGCCAGCAGCCAAGAGCCAGGGGACTATAATTCACCCCTCCACTTT.

This clonotype was counted only a few times. The genes are TRBV2 and TRBJ1-5, with 8 bases matching TRBD1. Per germline, CDR1 SNHLY and CDR2 FYNNEI. This CDR3 spans 15 amino acids. Trimming cost V 8 bases and J 4 bases; bases outside gene matches: 10. CDR3 sequence: CASSPQGARNQPQHF. CDR3 sequence (DNA): TGTGCCAGCTCGCCCCAGGGGGCGCGGAATCAGCCCCAGCATTTT.

This rearrangement joins TRBV18 to TRBJ2-1; possibly TRBD2 for D (7 bases). This CDR3 has 17 residues. Germline loops: CDR1 KGHSH, CDR2 LQKENI. V was trimmed by 0 bases and J by 1 base, leaving 13 bases between them. The CDR3 spells CASSPPRGAVSYNEQFF. DNA for the CDR3: TGTGCCAGCTCACCACCCCGGGGGGCCGTTTCCTACAATGAGCAGTTCTTC.

This clonotype was recorded many times. The V and J genes are TRBV27 and TRBJ2-7; D uncertain. The germline CDR1 and CDR2 sequences are MNHEY and SMNVEV (reference sequence). The CDR3 loop spans 15 amino acids. Deletions cut 2 bases from V and 4 bases from J, with 15 bases between. CDR3 loop: CASSLGYQEIYEQYF. CDR3 in DNA: TGTGCCAGCAGTTTAGGGTATCAGGAGATTTACGAGCAGTACTTC.

In its sample, this clonotype was seen many times. The chain joins TRBV3-1 to TRBJ2-5, with a possible D match to TRBD1 (7 bases). V gave up 4 bases and J gave up 7 bases, with 13 bases separating them. Germline V gene sequence: CDR1 LGHDT, CDR2 YNNKEL (reference sequence). The CDR3 has 13 residues. CDR3 residues: CASSPDRRGTQYF. CDR3 nucleotides: TGTGCCAGCAGCCCGGACAGGCGGGGGACCCAGTACTTC.

Many counts were recorded for this clonotype. The CDR3 reads CASSDKRQGETYGYTF. In nucleotides, the CDR3 is TGTGCCAGCAGCGATAAAAGACAGGGGGAAACATATGGCTACACCTTC. The rearrangement joins TRBV9 to TRBJ1-2; the match to TRBD1 covers 9 bases. CDR3 length equals 16 residues. Looked up from germline, CDR1 is SGDLS and CDR2 is YYNGEE. Unmatched junction bases numbered 11, after V lost 3 bases and J lost 5 bases. Using reference TRBV9 and TRBJ1-2 for the parts outside the CDR3, the full variable domain is DSGVTQTPKHLITATGQRVTLRCSPRSGDLSVYWYQQSLDQGLQFLIQYYNGEERAKGNILERFSAQQFPDLHSELNLSSLELGDSALYFCASSDKRQGETYGYTFGSGTRLTVV.

This clonotype came up many times. One end of the junction is discordant with germline, which a read error may explain. The chain links TRBV3-1 to TRBJ2-7; 16 bases align to TRBD2. CDR1 and CDR2 (germline): LGHDT, YNNKEL (reference sequence). The CDR3 totals 19 residues. CDR3 region: CASSRDTGLAGGASDEQYF. The DNA for the CDR3 is TGTGCCAGCAGCCGCGATACGGGACTAGCGGGAGGGGCCTCCGACGAGCAGTACTTC.